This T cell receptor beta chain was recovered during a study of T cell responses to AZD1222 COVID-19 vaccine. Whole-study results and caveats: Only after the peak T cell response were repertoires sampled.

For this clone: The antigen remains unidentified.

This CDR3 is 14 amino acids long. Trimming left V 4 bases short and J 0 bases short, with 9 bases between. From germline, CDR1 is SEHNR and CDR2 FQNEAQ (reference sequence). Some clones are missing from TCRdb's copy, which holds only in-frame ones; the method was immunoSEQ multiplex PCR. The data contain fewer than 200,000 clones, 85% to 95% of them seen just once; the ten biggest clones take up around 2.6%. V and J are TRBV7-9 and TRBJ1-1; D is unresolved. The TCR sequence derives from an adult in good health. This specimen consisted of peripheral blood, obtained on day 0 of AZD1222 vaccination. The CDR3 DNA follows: TGTGCCAGCAGCTGGAGTTCTGTGAACACTGAAGCTTTCTTT. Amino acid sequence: CASSWSSVNTEAFF. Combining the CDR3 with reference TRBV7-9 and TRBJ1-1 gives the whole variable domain DTGVSQNPRHKITKRGQNVTFRCDPISEHNRLYWYRQTLGQGPEFLTYFQNEAQLEKSRLLSDRFSAERPKGSFSTLEIQRTEQGDSAMYLCASSWSSVNTEAFFGQGTRLTVV.